This is a list of T cell receptor beta chains from one sample in a study of long-term antiretroviral therapy in people with HIV. Some clones are missing from TCRdb's copy, which holds only in-frame ones; the method was immunoSEQ multiplex PCR. The sample holds nearly 50,000 clones, about 80% seen once. This material consisted of unsorted PBMCs, taken 0.8 years after starting antiretroviral therapy. The receptors here all came from a woman younger than 35 with HIV. Each CDR3 is given with its conserved first and last residue. D genes are given only for firm matches. Clone size is not always given. Where it is, it says once, few, many or a class for expanded clones.

clone size: -
D gene: -
J gene: TRBJ2-7
V gene: TRBV5-4
CDR3 DNA: TGTGCCAGCAGTTTCGACTACGAGCAGTACTTC
CDR3 protein: CASSFDYEQYF

clone size: once
D gene: TRBD1
J gene: TRBJ2-1
V gene: TRBV28
CDR3 DNA: TGTGCCAGCAGTTTTCGACAGGGGGTTAGGAATGAGCAGTTCTTC
CDR3 protein: CASSFRQGVRNEQFF

clone size: -
D gene: TRBD2
J gene: TRBJ2-7
V gene: TRBV7-3
CDR3 DNA: TGTGCCAGCAGCTTAAGGCCGGGACTAGCGGGAGAAGAGCAGTACTTC
CDR3 protein: CASSLRPGLAGEEQYF

clone size: -
D gene: TRBD2
J gene: TRBJ2-1
V gene: TRBV7-3
CDR3 DNA: TGTGCCAGCAGCCGAGCGGGAGGATCCTACAATGAGCAGTTCTTC
CDR3 protein: CASSRAGGSYNEQFF

clone size: -
D gene: -
J gene: TRBJ2-7
V gene: TRBV19
CDR3 DNA: TGTGCCAGTAGTATGAAACGGAACTCCTACGAGCAGTACTTC
CDR3 protein: CASSMKRNSYEQYF

clone size: -
D gene: -
J gene: TRBJ1-2
V gene: TRBV6-5
CDR3 DNA: TGTGCCAGCACCACAGGGAGGAGTGGTGGCTACACCTTC
CDR3 protein: CASTTGRSGGYTF

clone size: -
D gene: -
J gene: TRBJ2-7
V gene: TRBV5-1
CDR3 DNA: TGCGCCAGCAGCTTGGTTTGGGGGCCGAACGAGCAGTACTTC
CDR3 protein: CASSLVWGPNEQYF

clone size: -
D gene: -
J gene: TRBJ2-7
V gene: TRBV7-9
CDR3 DNA: TGTGCCAGCAGCCAGGGCGGTCTTGCCCACGAGCAGTACTTC
CDR3 protein: CASSQGGLAHEQYF

clone size: -
D gene: -
J gene: TRBJ1-5
V gene: TRBV7-3
CDR3 DNA: TGTGCCAGCAGCTCAAGTGGGGGCCTTGGCTCGCCCCAGCATTTT
CDR3 protein: CASSSSGGLGSPQHF

clone size: -
D gene: -
J gene: TRBJ2-7
V gene: TRBV27
CDR3 DNA: TGTGCCAGCAGCCTTACCGAGTCCTACGAGCAGTACTTC
CDR3 protein: CASSLTESYEQYF

clone size: -
D gene: TRBD1
J gene: TRBJ1-1
V gene: TRBV6-4
CDR3 DNA: TGTGCCAGCAGCGTAACCGACAGGGACACTGAAGCTTTCTTT
CDR3 protein: CASSVTDRDTEAFF

clone size: once
D gene: -
J gene: TRBJ2-3
V gene: TRBV7-2
CDR3 DNA: TGTGCCAGCAGCTTAGCGTGGACAGATACGCAGTATTTT
CDR3 protein: CASSLAWTDTQYF

clone size: -
D gene: TRBD1
J gene: TRBJ2-5
V gene: TRBV7-7
CDR3 DNA: TGTGCTAGCAGCACGGACAGGGGGGTCCAAGAGACCCAGTACTTC
CDR3 protein: CASSTDRGVQETQYF

clone size: -
D gene: -
J gene: TRBJ2-3
V gene: TRBV4-3
CDR3 DNA: TGCGCCAGCAGCCAAGAACGGAGAGACACGCAGTATTTT
CDR3 protein: CASSQERRDTQYF

clone size: -
D gene: -
J gene: TRBJ1-2
V gene: TRBV5-5
CDR3 DNA: TGTGCCAGCAGCTTGGCGGAGGTCCACTATGGCTACACCTTC
CDR3 protein: CASSLAEVHYGYTF